A selection of T cell receptor beta chains follows, all from one sample in a study of blood T cell repertoires in COVID-19. Measured with immunoSEQ multiplex PCR; TCRdb has only the in-frame clones, and not every one. The sample has roughly 500,000 clones, 89% seen once; the top ten hold 0.9%. Sequenced sample: peripheral blood. These receptors were taken from a man aged 18 to 29 with COVID-19, enrolled during active disease. Both conserved end residues are part of each CDR3. Fields, in order: J gene, clone size, D gene, V gene, CDR3 protein, CDR3 DNA. D genes are given only for firm matches. Size is omitted from some rows. Given values are once, few, many or a class for expanded clones.

j_call: TRBJ2-7; clone_size: .; d_call: .; v_call: TRBV19; cdr3_aa: CASSMEATGLTYEQYF; cdr3_nt: TGTGCCAGTAGTATGGAAGCTACAGGGTTGACCTACGAGCAGTACTTC
j_call: TRBJ2-1; clone_size: .; d_call: TRBD2; v_call: TRBV27; cdr3_aa: CASSYGLAGPYNEQFF; cdr3_nt: TGTGCCAGCAGTTACGGACTAGCGGGGCCTTACAATGAGCAGTTCTTC
j_call: TRBJ2-1; clone_size: .; d_call: .; v_call: TRBV30; cdr3_aa: CAWNPGVVNEQFF; cdr3_nt: TGTGCCTGGAACCCGGGAGTTGTAAATGAGCAGTTCTTC
j_call: TRBJ1-2; clone_size: .; d_call: TRBD1; v_call: TRBV7-7; cdr3_aa: CASSYRQGANYGYTF; cdr3_nt: TGTGCTAGCAGCTACCGACAGGGAGCCAACTATGGCTACACCTTC
j_call: TRBJ1-3; clone_size: once; d_call: TRBD1; v_call: TRBV11-2; cdr3_aa: CASSLSPGGYGNTIYF; cdr3_nt: TGTGCCAGCAGCTTATCCCCAGGGGGCTATGGAAACACCATATATTTT
j_call: TRBJ2-7; clone_size: .; d_call: TRBD2; v_call: TRBV5-1; cdr3_aa: CASSLGTSGTEQYF; cdr3_nt: TGCGCCAGCAGCCTAGGGACTAGCGGGACCGAGCAGTACTTC
j_call: TRBJ2-5; clone_size: .; d_call: .; v_call: TRBV6-1; cdr3_aa: CASSERGLPSHF; cdr3_nt: TGTGCCAGCAGTGAACGAGGGCTCCCGAGCCACTTC
j_call: TRBJ1-2; clone_size: once; d_call: .; v_call: TRBV7-8; cdr3_aa: CASSLALGRGSGYTF; cdr3_nt: TGTGCCAGCAGCTTAGCGTTGGGGAGGGGAAGTGGCTACACCTTC
j_call: TRBJ1-1; clone_size: .; d_call: .; v_call: TRBV25-1; cdr3_aa: CASRLGGGTEAFF; cdr3_nt: TGTGCCAGCAGACTTGGTGGCGGCACTGAAGCTTTCTTT
j_call: TRBJ2-7; clone_size: .; d_call: TRBD2; v_call: TRBV4-1; cdr3_aa: CASSQEGTSGYEQYF; cdr3_nt: TGCGCCAGCAGCCAAGAGGGGACTAGCGGCTACGAGCAGTACTTC
j_call: TRBJ2-7; clone_size: .; d_call: .; v_call: TRBV2; cdr3_aa: CASRDNSYEQYF; cdr3_nt: TGTGCCAGCCGGGACAACTCCTACGAGCAGTACTTC
j_call: TRBJ1-5; clone_size: .; d_call: TRBD1; v_call: TRBV2; cdr3_aa: CASSGQGYQPQHF; cdr3_nt: TGTGCCAGCTCGGGACAGGGATATCAGCCCCAGCATTTT
j_call: TRBJ1-2; clone_size: .; d_call: TRBD1; v_call: TRBV9; cdr3_aa: CASSPRQGRDYGYTF; cdr3_nt: TGTGCCAGCAGCCCTCGACAGGGTAGAGACTATGGCTACACCTTC
j_call: TRBJ1-1; clone_size: .; d_call: .; v_call: TRBV4-2; cdr3_aa: CASSQDSRGGAFF; cdr3_nt: TGTGCCAGCAGCCAAGATTCGAGAGGGGGAGCTTTCTTT
j_call: TRBJ2-2; clone_size: .; d_call: TRBD2; v_call: TRBV5-1; cdr3_aa: CASSLDTSGTGELFF; cdr3_nt: TGCGCCAGCAGCTTGGACACTAGCGGGACTGGGGAGCTGTTTTTT
j_call: TRBJ1-2; clone_size: .; d_call: .; v_call: TRBV11-2; cdr3_aa: CASSPLVEGLLNYGYTF; cdr3_nt: TGTGCCAGCAGCCCACTAGTGGAGGGACTCCTAAACTATGGCTACACCTTC
j_call: TRBJ1-3; clone_size: .; d_call: .; v_call: TRBV5-1; cdr3_aa: CASSLVGRISGNTIYF; cdr3_nt: TGCGCCAGCAGCTTGGTGGGGCGGATATCTGGAAACACCATATATTTT
j_call: TRBJ1-2; clone_size: .; d_call: .; v_call: TRBV27; cdr3_aa: CASSSFREGYGYTF; cdr3_nt: TGTGCCAGCAGTTCCTTCAGGGAGGGCTATGGCTACACCTTC
j_call: TRBJ2-3; clone_size: .; d_call: .; v_call: TRBV5-4; cdr3_aa: CASGGRQGVPDTQYF; cdr3_nt: TGTGCCAGCGGGGGGCGGCAGGGGGTCCCAGATACGCAGTATTTT
j_call: TRBJ2-2; clone_size: .; d_call: .; v_call: TRBV2; cdr3_aa: CASSEDGGGVNTGELFF; cdr3_nt: TGTGCCAGCAGTGAAGACGGAGGGGGCGTGAACACCGGGGAGCTGTTTTTT
j_call: TRBJ2-2; clone_size: .; d_call: TRBD2; v_call: TRBV2; cdr3_aa: CASSTFGGRATGELFF; cdr3_nt: TGTGCCAGCAGTACCTTCGGGGGGAGAGCCACCGGGGAGCTGTTTTTT
j_call: TRBJ2-1; clone_size: once; d_call: .; v_call: TRBV5-1; cdr3_aa: CASSLALGGGEQFF; cdr3_nt: TGCGCCAGCAGCTTGGCTTTGGGAGGAGGGGAGCAGTTCTTC
j_call: TRBJ1-4; clone_size: .; d_call: .; v_call: TRBV7-9; cdr3_aa: CASSSEDRRLFF; cdr3_nt: TGTGCCAGCAGCTCAGAGGACAGAAGACTGTTTTTT
j_call: TRBJ1-4; clone_size: .; d_call: .; v_call: TRBV11-2; cdr3_aa: CASSLGGGRSTNEKLFF; cdr3_nt: TGTGCCAGCAGCTTGGGGGGAGGGAGGTCAACTAATGAAAAACTGTTTTTT
j_call: TRBJ2-2; clone_size: .; d_call: TRBD1; v_call: TRBV7-9; cdr3_aa: CASSAGTGVAGELFF; cdr3_nt: TGTGCCAGCAGCGCCGGGACAGGGGTAGCCGGGGAGCTGTTTTTT
j_call: TRBJ2-5; clone_size: .; d_call: .; v_call: TRBV20-1; cdr3_aa: CSASLRQETQYF; cdr3_nt: TGCAGTGCTAGTCTCAGGCAAGAGACCCAGTACTTC
j_call: TRBJ2-7; clone_size: .; d_call: .; v_call: TRBV9; cdr3_aa: CASSASSGGAREQYF; cdr3_nt: TGTGCCAGCAGCGCCTCATCAGGAGGGGCGCGAGAGCAGTACTTC
j_call: TRBJ2-1; clone_size: .; d_call: .; v_call: TRBV2; cdr3_aa: CASRSQVNEQFF; cdr3_nt: TGTGCCAGCAGAAGTCAGGTCAATGAGCAGTTCTTC
j_call: TRBJ1-2; clone_size: .; d_call: .; v_call: TRBV6-1; cdr3_aa: CASSEWADYGYTF; cdr3_nt: TGTGCCAGCAGTGAATGGGCTGACTATGGCTACACCTTC
j_call: TRBJ2-5; clone_size: once; d_call: TRBD2; v_call: TRBV2; cdr3_aa: CASSEMGTSAETQYF; cdr3_nt: TGTGCCAGCAGCGAAATGGGGACTAGCGCGGAGACCCAGTACTTC
j_call: TRBJ1-5; clone_size: .; d_call: .; v_call: TRBV6-1; cdr3_aa: CASSEKTVWGVQPQHF; cdr3_nt: TGTGCCAGCAGTGAAAAGACAGTTTGGGGTGTTCAGCCCCAGCATTTT
j_call: TRBJ2-2; clone_size: few; d_call: TRBD1; v_call: TRBV24-1; cdr3_aa: CATSDLRQGRRELFF; cdr3_nt: TGTGCCACCAGTGATTTGAGACAGGGACGAAGGGAGCTGTTTTTT
j_call: TRBJ2-3; clone_size: .; d_call: .; v_call: TRBV29-1; cdr3_aa: CSARGPILPTDTQYF; cdr3_nt: TGCAGCGCCAGAGGGCCAATCCTACCAACAGATACGCAGTATTTT
j_call: TRBJ1-1; clone_size: .; d_call: TRBD1; v_call: TRBV5-1; cdr3_aa: CASSTGTGAEAFF; cdr3_nt: TGCGCCAGCAGCACCGGGACAGGGGCTGAAGCTTTCTTT
j_call: TRBJ2-7; clone_size: .; d_call: TRBD1; v_call: TRBV2; cdr3_aa: CASRAGTDYTYEQYF; cdr3_nt: TGTGCCAGCAGGGCCGGGACAGATTACACCTACGAGCAGTACTTC
j_call: TRBJ2-7; clone_size: .; d_call: TRBD2; v_call: TRBV11-2; cdr3_aa: CASSPNGLAGLEQYF; cdr3_nt: TGTGCCAGCAGCCCGAACGGACTAGCGGGTTTAGAGCAGTACTTC
j_call: TRBJ1-2; clone_size: .; d_call: .; v_call: TRBV6-5; cdr3_aa: CASSYSKGRNGYTF; cdr3_nt: TGTGCCAGCAGTTACTCCAAGGGGAGGAATGGCTACACCTTC
j_call: TRBJ1-2; clone_size: .; d_call: .; v_call: TRBV12-3/TRBV12-4; cdr3_aa: CASNEGGYGYTF; cdr3_nt: TGTGCCAGCAATGAAGGGGGCTATGGCTACACCTTC
j_call: TRBJ2-7; clone_size: .; d_call: TRBD2; v_call: TRBV3-1/TRBV3-2; cdr3_aa: CASSQDQVAGEQYF; cdr3_nt: TGTGCCAGCAGCCAAGACCAGGTAGCGGGCGAGCAGTACTTC
j_call: TRBJ2-3; clone_size: .; d_call: .; v_call: TRBV5-4; cdr3_aa: CASSLEGRDTDTQYF; cdr3_nt: TGTGCCAGCAGCTTGGAAGGGCGGGACACAGATACGCAGTATTTT
j_call: TRBJ2-3; clone_size: .; d_call: .; v_call: TRBV7-8; cdr3_aa: CASSHLSNTQYF; cdr3_nt: TGTGCCAGCAGCCACCTTTCTAATACGCAGTATTTT
j_call: TRBJ2-7; clone_size: .; d_call: TRBD1; v_call: TRBV12-5; cdr3_aa: CASGLLVGGSYEQYF; cdr3_nt: TGTGCTAGTGGTTTGCTGGTAGGGGGCAGCTACGAGCAGTACTTC
j_call: TRBJ1-2; clone_size: .; d_call: .; v_call: TRBV5-4; cdr3_aa: CASSLPPEQGYGYTF; cdr3_nt: TGTGCCAGCAGCTTGCCTCCTGAGCAGGGGTATGGCTACACCTTC
j_call: TRBJ2-7; clone_size: .; d_call: TRBD1; v_call: TRBV20-1; cdr3_aa: CSAHRGYEQYF; cdr3_nt: TGCAGTGCTCACAGGGGTTACGAGCAGTACTTC
j_call: TRBJ2-7; clone_size: once; d_call: TRBD2; v_call: TRBV5-1; cdr3_aa: CASSMSGSEQYF; cdr3_nt: TGCGCCAGCAGCATGAGCGGGAGTGAGCAGTACTTC
j_call: TRBJ1-1; clone_size: .; d_call: .; v_call: TRBV15; cdr3_aa: CATSRGQPMNTEAFF; cdr3_nt: TGTGCCACCAGCAGAGGACAACCCATGAACACTGAAGCTTTCTTT
j_call: TRBJ2-3; clone_size: .; d_call: TRBD2; v_call: TRBV29-1; cdr3_aa: CSGRLAGVTDTQYF; cdr3_nt: TGCAGCGGAAGACTAGCGGGGGTCACAGATACGCAGTATTTT
j_call: TRBJ2-2; clone_size: .; d_call: TRBD1; v_call: TRBV7-6; cdr3_aa: CASSLATGASTGELFF; cdr3_nt: TGTGCCAGCAGCTTAGCGACAGGGGCGTCCACCGGGGAGCTGTTTTTT
j_call: TRBJ2-3; clone_size: .; d_call: .; v_call: TRBV5-4; cdr3_aa: CASSRTGSPTDTQYF; cdr3_nt: TGTGCCAGCAGCCGTACAGGGTCCCCTACAGATACGCAGTATTTT